This T cell receptor (beta chain) was identified in a study of vaccination effects on CD4 cells after COVID-19. Of note for this clone: As yet, its antigen is unknown.

Data came from immunoSEQ multiplex PCR; TCRdb stores just in-frame clones and leaves some out. The sample lists 20,000 to 25,000 clones, approximately 72% occurring once. Germline CDR1 and CDR2: SNHLY and FYNNEI. Trimming took 9 bases from V and 6 from J; bases not matched to a gene: 5. This CDR3 has 12 residues. Before sequencing took place, the ViraFEST assay used viral peptide pools to expand antigen-specific CD4+ T cells. Having been cultured for 10 days, the cells underwent CD4+ T cell isolation. According to the study, vaccine recipients showed no prior SARS-CoV-2 infection and negative nucleocapsid antibodies.

The sequences come from CD4+ T cells from PBMCs cultured with HCoV-NL63 spike peptides, collected before COVID-19 vaccination. The V gene is TRBV2, the J gene TRBJ1-2, with 9 bases lining up with TRBD1. This TCR derives from a human donor who received a COVID-19 vaccine. CDR3 region: CASRQGVDGYTF. CDR3 DNA sequence: TGTGCCAGTCGACAGGGGGTCGATGGCTACACCTTC.